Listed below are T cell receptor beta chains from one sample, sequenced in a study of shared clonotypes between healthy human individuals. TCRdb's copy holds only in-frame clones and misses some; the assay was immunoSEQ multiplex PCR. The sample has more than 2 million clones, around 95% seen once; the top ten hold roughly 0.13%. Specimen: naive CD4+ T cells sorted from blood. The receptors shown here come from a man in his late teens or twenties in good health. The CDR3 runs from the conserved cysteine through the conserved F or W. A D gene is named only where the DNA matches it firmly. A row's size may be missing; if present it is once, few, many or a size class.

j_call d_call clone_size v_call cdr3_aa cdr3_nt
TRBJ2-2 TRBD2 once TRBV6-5 CASSLAGYATGELFF TGTGCCAGCAGTCTAGCGGGATATGCCACCGGGGAGCTGTTTTTT
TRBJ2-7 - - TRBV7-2 CASRPEGGEQYF TGTGCCAGCAGACCCGAGGGAGGCGAGCAGTACTTC
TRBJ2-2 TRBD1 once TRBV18 CASSPSGQGAPTGELFF TGTGCCAGCTCACCCTCTGGACAGGGGGCGCCGACCGGGGAGCTGTTTTTT
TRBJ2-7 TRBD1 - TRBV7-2 CASSLGAGQGTYEQYF TGTGCCAGCAGCTTAGGGGCGGGACAGGGGACCTACGAGCAGTACTTC
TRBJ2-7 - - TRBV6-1 CASSEGTYEQYF TGTGCCAGCAGTGAAGGGACCTACGAGCAGTACTTC
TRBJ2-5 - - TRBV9 CASSVGGETQYF TGTGCCAGCAGCGTAGGGGGGGAGACCCAGTACTTC
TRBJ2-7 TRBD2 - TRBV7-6 CASSLFGLAGEGLAEQYF TGTGCCAGCAGCTTGTTCGGACTAGCGGGGGAGGGTCTGGCCGAGCAGTACTTC
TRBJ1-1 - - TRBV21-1 CASSRRGSNSDTEAFF TGTGCCAGCAGCAGAAGAGGGTCGAATAGCGACACTGAAGCTTTCTTT
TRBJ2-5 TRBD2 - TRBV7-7 CASGVYGGQETQYF TGTGCTAGCGGGGTTTACGGGGGACAAGAGACCCAGTACTTC
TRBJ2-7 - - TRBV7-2 CASSSNRDSSSYEQYF TGTGCCAGCAGCTCAAACCGGGATTCCAGCTCCTACGAGCAGTACTTC
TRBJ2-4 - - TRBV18 CASSQVNKNIQYF TGTGCCAGCTCACAGGTGAACAAAAACATTCAGTACTTC
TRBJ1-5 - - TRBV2 CASSAFDRPNQPQHF TGTGCCAGCAGCGCCTTTGACAGGCCCAATCAGCCCCAGCATTTT
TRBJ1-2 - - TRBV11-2 CASSLGRGPWAGYTF TGTGCCAGCAGCTTAGGGAGGGGCCCCTGGGCTGGCTACACCTTC
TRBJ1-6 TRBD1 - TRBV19 CASSMPGQGNSPLHF TGTGCCAGTAGTATGCCTGGACAGGGGAATTCACCCCTCCACTTT
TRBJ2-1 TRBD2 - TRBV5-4 CASSLGGSLQNEQFF TGTGCCAGCAGCTTGGGCGGGAGTTTGCAAAATGAGCAGTTCTTC
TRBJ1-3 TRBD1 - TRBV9 CASSVGGQGGNTIYF TGTGCCAGCAGCGTAGGGGGACAGGGAGGAAACACCATATATTTT
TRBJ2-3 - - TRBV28 CASRTTSRADTQYF TGTGCCAGCAGAACCACTAGTAGGGCAGATACGCAGTATTTT
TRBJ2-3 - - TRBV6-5 CASSRGDFTDTQYF TGTGCCAGTTCCAGAGGGGATTTTACAGATACGCAGTATTTT
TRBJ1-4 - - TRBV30 CAWSGTEGGEKLFF TGTGCCTGGAGTGGGACAGAAGGTGGGGAAAAACTGTTTTTT
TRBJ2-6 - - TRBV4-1 CASSQVLTQSLSGANVLTF TGCGCCAGCAGCCAAGTGTTAACACAGTCGCTCTCTGGGGCCAACGTCCTGACTTTC
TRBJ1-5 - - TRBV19 CASGNQPQHF TGTGCCAGCGGAAATCAGCCCCAGCATTTT
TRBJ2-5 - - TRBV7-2 CASTIYLGETQYF TGTGCCAGCACTATCTACCTCGGGGAGACCCAGTACTTC
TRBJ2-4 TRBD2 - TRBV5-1 CASSQNLAGAAKNIQYF TGCGCCAGCAGCCAGAATCTAGCGGGGGCGGCCAAAAACATTCAGTACTTC
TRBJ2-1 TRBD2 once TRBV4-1 CASSHLSGGNEQFF TGCGCCAGCAGCCACCTTAGCGGGGGAAATGAGCAGTTCTTC
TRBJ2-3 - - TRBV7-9 CASSSSGTDTQYF TGTGCCAGCAGCTCCTCCGGCACAGATACGCAGTATTTT
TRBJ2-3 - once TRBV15 CATSGEPVGQYF TGTGCCACCAGCGGCGAACCCGTAGGGCAGTATTTT
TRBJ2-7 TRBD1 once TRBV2 CASSSTGAAYEQYF TGTGCCAGCAGTTCGACAGGGGCGGCCTACGAGCAGTACTTC
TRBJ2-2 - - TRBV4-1 CASSRSSRGRGNTGELFF TGCGCCAGCAGCCGGTCTTCGAGAGGCCGCGGAAACACCGGGGAGCTGTTTTTT
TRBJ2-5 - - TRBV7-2 CASSQGGGQETQYF TGTGCCAGCAGCCAAGGAGGCGGACAAGAGACCCAGTACTTC
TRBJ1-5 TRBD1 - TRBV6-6 CASRSRQGSQPQHF TGTGCCAGCAGGTCACGACAGGGGAGTCAGCCCCAGCATTTT
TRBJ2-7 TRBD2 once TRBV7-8 CASSLDGLAGLKKSSYEQYF TGTGCCAGCAGCTTAGACGGACTAGCGGGGCTGAAAAAGAGCTCCTACGAGCAGTACTTC
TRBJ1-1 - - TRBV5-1 CASSFGPDGTEAFF TGCGCCAGCAGCTTTGGACCGGATGGCACTGAAGCTTTCTTT
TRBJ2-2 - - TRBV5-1 CASSPGRPTGELFF TGCGCCAGCAGCCCCGGCCGCCCGACTGGGGAGCTGTTTTTT
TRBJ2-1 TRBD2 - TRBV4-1 CASSQSLAGGPSYNEQFF TGCGCCAGCAGCCAAAGTCTAGCGGGAGGCCCCTCCTACAATGAGCAGTTCTTC
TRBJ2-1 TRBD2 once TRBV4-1 CASSQDLAGRDRLEQFF TGCGCCAGCAGCCAGGACCTAGCGGGCCGGGACCGTTTGGAGCAGTTCTTC
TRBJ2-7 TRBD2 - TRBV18 CASSGTSGSYEQYF TGTGCCAGCTCAGGGACTAGCGGGAGCTACGAGCAGTACTTC
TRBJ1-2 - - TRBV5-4 CASSLAIQPWGYTF TGTGCCAGCAGCTTGGCCATTCAGCCCTGGGGCTACACCTTC
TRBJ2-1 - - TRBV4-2 CASSQAGSEQFF TGTGCCAGCAGCCAAGCGGGTAGTGAGCAGTTCTTC
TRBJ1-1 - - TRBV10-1 CASSESRNTEAFF TGCGCCAGCAGTGAGTCCCGGAACACTGAAGCTTTCTTT
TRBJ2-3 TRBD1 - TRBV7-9 CASSLSGTGLTDTQYF TGTGCCAGCAGTCTCTCCGGGACAGGGTTGACAGATACGCAGTATTTT
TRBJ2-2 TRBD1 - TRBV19 CASSWTGSSTGELFF TGTGCCAGTAGCTGGACAGGGTCGAGCACCGGGGAGCTGTTTTTT
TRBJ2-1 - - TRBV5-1 CASSHTILNSYNEQFF TGCGCCAGCAGCCACACGATCCTAAACTCCTACAATGAGCAGTTCTTC
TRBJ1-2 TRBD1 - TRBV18 CASSPIQGLDYTF TGTGCCAGCTCACCGATACAGGGGCTCGACTACACCTTC
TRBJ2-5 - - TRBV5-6 CASSLVYREQETQYF TGTGCCAGCAGCTTGGTTTACAGGGAGCAAGAGACCCAGTACTTC
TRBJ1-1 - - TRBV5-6 CASSPKGGMNTEAFF TGTGCCAGCAGCCCTAAGGGTGGGATGAACACTGAAGCTTTCTTT
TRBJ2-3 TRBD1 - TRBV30 CAWGTADTQYF TGTGCCTGGGGGACAGCAGATACGCAGTATTTT
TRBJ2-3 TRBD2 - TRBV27 CASSPTSGGTDTQYF TGTGCCAGCAGTCCCACTAGCGGGGGCACAGATACGCAGTATTTT
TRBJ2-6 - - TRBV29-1 CSVDADPSGANVLTF TGCAGCGTTGATGCGGACCCCTCTGGGGCCAACGTCCTGACTTTC
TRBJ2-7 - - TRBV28 CASATRTREVPYEQYF TGTGCCAGCGCTACCCGGACGCGCGAAGTTCCCTACGAGCAGTACTTC
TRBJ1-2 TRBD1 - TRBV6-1 CASSVSGTGRSGGYTF TGTGCCAGCAGTGTCTCCGGGACAGGGCGGTCGGGTGGCTACACCTTC
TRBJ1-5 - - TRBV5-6 CASSLWGAYSNQPQHF TGTGCCAGCAGCTTGTGGGGGGCTTATAGCAATCAGCCCCAGCATTTT
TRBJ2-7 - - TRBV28 CASTLFKSNEQYF TGTGCCAGCACCCTCTTTAAGTCAAACGAGCAGTACTTC
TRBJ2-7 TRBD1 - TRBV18 CASSRDRSSYEQYF TGTGCCAGCTCCCGGGACAGGAGCTCCTACGAGCAGTACTTC
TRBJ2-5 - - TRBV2 CASSLTEGTQYF TGTGCCAGCAGTTTGACAGAGGGGACCCAGTACTTC
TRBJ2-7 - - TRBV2 CASSEVAGYEQYF TGTGCCAGCAGTGAGGTCGCGGGCTACGAGCAGTACTTC
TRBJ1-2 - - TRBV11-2 CASSNAGFFNYGYTF TGTGCCAGCAGCAATGCAGGGTTCTTCAACTATGGCTACACCTTC
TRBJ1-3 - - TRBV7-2 CASSRPISGNTIYF TGTGCCAGCAGCCGGCCGATCTCTGGAAACACCATATATTTT
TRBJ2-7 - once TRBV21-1 CASNNTRDRVSYEQYF TGTGCCAGCAACAATACCCGGGACAGGGTCTCCTACGAGCAGTACTTC